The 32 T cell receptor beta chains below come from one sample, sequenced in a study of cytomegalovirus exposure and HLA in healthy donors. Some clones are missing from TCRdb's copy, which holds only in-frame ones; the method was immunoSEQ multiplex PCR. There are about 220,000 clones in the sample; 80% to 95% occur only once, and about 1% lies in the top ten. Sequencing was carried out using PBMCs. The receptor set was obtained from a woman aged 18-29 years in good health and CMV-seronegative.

The CDR3 region has the DNA TGTGCCAGCAGTCGACAGGGAGGAAAATATCAGCCCCAGCATTTT. This codes for CASSRQGGKYQPQHF. The chain links TRBV6-5 to TRBJ1-5; 7 bases map to TRBD1. The CDR3 is 15 amino acids. Trimming took 5 bases from V and 5 from J; bases not matched to a gene: 9. From germline, CDR1 is MNHEY and CDR2 SVGAGI.

The CDR3 DNA is TGCGCCAGCAGTGAGCGGGGGTTGAACACTGAAGCTTTCTTT. It codes for CASSERGLNTEAFF. The rearrangement joins TRBV10-1 to TRBJ1-1, with TRBD1 as a possible D gene (5 bases). V was trimmed by 2 bases and J by 0 bases, leaving 7 bases between them. This CDR3 has 14 amino acids. Germline V gene sequence: CDR1 WNHNN, CDR2 SYGVQD (reference sequence).

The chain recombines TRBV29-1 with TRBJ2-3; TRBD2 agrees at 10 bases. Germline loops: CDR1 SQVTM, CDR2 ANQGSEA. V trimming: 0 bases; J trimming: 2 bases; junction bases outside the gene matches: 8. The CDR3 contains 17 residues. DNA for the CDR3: TGCAGCGTTGAAGATCTTAGCGGGAGGCGGTCCACAGATACGCAGTATTTT. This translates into CSVEDLSGRRSTDTQYF.

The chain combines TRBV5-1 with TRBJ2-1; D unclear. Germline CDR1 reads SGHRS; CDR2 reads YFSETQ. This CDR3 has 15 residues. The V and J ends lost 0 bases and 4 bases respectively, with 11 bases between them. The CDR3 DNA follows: TGCGCCAGCAGCTTGGTTCGGCGGAGTTACAATGAGCAGTTCTTC. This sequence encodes CASSLVRRSYNEQFF.

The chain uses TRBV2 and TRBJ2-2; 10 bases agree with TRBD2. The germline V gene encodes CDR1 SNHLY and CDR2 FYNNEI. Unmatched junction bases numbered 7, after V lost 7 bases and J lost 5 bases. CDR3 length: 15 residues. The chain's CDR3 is CASTVVAGGTGELFF. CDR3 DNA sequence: TGTGCCAGCACGGTGGTAGCGGGAGGAACCGGGGAGCTGTTTTTT.

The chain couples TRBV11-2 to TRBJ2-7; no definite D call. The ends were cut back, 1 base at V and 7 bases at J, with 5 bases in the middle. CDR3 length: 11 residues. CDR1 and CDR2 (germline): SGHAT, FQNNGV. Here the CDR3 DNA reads TGTGCCAGCAGCTTAGCGGTAGAGCAGTACTTC. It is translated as CASSLAVEQYF.

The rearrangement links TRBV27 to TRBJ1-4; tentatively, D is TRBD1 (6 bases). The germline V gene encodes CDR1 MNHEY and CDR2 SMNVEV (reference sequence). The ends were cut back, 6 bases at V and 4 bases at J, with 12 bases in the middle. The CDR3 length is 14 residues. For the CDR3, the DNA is TGTGCCAGCAGGCCGACAGGTCTTAATGAAAAACTGTTTTTT. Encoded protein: CASRPTGLNEKLFF.

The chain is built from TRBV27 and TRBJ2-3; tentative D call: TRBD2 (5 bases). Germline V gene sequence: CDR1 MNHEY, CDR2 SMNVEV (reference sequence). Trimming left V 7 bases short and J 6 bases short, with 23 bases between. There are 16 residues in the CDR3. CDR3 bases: TGTGCCAGCATCTCTAAAGTAGGATTGAGGGAGGATACGCAGTATTTT. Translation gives CASISKVGLREDTQYF.

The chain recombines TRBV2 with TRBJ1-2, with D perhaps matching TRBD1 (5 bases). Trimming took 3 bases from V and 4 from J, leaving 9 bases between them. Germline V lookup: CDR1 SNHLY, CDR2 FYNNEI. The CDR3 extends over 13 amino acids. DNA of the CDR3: TGTGCCAGCAGTGAGCGCCAGGGCTATGGCTACACCTTC. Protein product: CASSERQGYGYTF.

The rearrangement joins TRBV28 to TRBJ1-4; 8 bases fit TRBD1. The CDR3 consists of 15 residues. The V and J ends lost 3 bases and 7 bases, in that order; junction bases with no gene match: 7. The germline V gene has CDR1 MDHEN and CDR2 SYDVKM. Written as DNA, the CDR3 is TGTGCCAGCAGTTTGTCGACAGGGGTTCCTGAAAAACTGTTTTTT. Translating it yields CASSLSTGVPEKLFF.

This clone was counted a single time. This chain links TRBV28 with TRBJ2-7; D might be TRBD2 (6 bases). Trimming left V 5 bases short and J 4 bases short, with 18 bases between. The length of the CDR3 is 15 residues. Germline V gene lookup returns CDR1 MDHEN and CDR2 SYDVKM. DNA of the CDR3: TGTGCCAGCAGTCCTTCCAGGCGGGGAGAGTACGAGCAGTACTTC. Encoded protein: CASSPSRRGEYEQYF. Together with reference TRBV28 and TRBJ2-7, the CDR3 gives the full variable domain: DVKVTQSSRYLVKRTGEKVFLECVQDMDHENMFWYRQDPGLGLRLIYFSYDVKMKEKGDIPEGYSVSREKKERFSLILESASTNQTSMYLCASSPSRRGEYEQYFGPGTRLTVT.

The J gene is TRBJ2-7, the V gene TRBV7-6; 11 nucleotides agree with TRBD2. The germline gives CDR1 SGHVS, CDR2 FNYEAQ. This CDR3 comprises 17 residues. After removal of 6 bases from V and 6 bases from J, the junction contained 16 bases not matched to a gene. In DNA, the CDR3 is TGTGCCAGCAGTCTAGAACTTTTCGGGCTAGCGGGAGGCGAGCAGTACTTC. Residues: CASSLELFGLAGGEQYF.

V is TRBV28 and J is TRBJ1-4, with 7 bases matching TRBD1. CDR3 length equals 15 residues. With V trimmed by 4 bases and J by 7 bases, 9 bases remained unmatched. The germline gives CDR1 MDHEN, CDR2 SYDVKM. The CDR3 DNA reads TGTGCCAGCAGTTCCGACCACAGGGGCGGTGAAAAACTGTTTTTT. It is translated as CASSSDHRGGEKLFF. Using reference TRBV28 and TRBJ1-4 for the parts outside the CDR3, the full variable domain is DVKVTQSSRYLVKRTGEKVFLECVQDMDHENMFWYRQDPGLGLRLIYFSYDVKMKEKGDIPEGYSVSREKKERFSLILESASTNQTSMYLCASSSDHRGGEKLFFGSGTQLSVL.

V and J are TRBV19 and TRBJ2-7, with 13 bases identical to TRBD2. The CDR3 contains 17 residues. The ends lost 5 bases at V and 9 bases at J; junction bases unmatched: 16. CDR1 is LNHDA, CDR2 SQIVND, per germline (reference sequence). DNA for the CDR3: TGTGCCAGTAGTGTCGGACTAGCGGGAGCTACCGCCAACGTGCAGTACTTC. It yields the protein CASSVGLAGATANVQYF.

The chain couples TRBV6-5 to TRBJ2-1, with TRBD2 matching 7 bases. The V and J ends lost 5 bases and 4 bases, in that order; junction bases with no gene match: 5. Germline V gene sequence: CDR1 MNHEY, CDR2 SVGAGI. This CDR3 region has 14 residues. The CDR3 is CASSRGLEYNEQFF. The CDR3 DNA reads TGTGCCAGCAGTCGCGGACTAGAGTACAATGAGCAGTTCTTC.

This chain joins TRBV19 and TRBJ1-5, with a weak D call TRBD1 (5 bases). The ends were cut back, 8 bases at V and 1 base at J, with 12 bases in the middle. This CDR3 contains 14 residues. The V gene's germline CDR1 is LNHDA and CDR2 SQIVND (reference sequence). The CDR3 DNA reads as TGTGCCAGTTCTCAGGGTCTAAGCAATCAGCCCCAGCATTTT. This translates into CASSQGLSNQPQHF. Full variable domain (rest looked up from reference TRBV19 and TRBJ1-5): DGGITQSPKYLFRKEGQNVTLSCEQNLNHDAMYWYRQDPGQGLRLIYYSQIVNDFQKGDIAEGYSVSREKKESFPLTVTSAQKNPTAFYLCASSQGLSNQPQHFGDGTRLSIL.

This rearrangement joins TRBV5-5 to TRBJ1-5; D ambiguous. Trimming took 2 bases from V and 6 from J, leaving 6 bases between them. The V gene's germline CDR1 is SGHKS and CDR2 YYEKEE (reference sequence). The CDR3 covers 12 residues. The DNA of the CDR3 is TGTGCCAGCAGCTTACCGGGTCAGCCCCAGCATTTT. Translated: CASSLPGQPQHF.

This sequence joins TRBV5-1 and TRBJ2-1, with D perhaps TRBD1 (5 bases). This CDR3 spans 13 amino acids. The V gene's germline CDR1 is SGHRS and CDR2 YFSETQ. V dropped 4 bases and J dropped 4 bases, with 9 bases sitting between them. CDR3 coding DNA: TGCGCCAGCAGCGAACAGGAGTACAATGAGCAGTTCTTC. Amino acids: CASSEQEYNEQFF.

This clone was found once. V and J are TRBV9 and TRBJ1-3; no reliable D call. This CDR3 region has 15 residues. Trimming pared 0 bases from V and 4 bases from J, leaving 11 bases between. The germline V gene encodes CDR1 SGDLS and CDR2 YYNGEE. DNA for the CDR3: TGTGCCAGCAGCGTAGGCCCACGCAGGGGAAACACCATATATTTT. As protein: CASSVGPRRGNTIYF.

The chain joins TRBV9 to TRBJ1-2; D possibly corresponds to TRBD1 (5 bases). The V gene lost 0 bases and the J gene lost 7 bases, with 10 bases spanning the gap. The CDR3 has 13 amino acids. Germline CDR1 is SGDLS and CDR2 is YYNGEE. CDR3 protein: CASSVVGVGGYTF. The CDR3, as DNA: TGTGCCAGCAGCGTAGTAGGGGTTGGTGGCTACACCTTC.

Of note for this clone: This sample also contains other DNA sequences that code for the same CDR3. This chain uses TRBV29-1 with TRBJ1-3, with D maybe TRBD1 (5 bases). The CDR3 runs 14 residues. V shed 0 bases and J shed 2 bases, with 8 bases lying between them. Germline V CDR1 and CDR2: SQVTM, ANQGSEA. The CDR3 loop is CSVEDRATGNTIYF. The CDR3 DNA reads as TGCAGCGTTGAAGACAGGGCAACTGGAAACACCATATATTTT.

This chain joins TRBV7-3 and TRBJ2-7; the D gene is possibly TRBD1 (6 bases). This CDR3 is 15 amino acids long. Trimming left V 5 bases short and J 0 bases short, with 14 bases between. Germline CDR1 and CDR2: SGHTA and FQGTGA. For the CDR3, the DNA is TGTGCCAGCAGCCCCGGGGACATTGTCTCCTACGAGCAGTACTTC. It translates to CASSPGDIVSYEQYF.

The DNA of the CDR3 is TGTGCCAGCAGTTGGCGGCTAGCGGGATGTAGAGATACGCAGTATTTT. Its translation is CASSWRLAGCRDTQYF. This rearrangement joins TRBV6-6 to TRBJ2-3; TRBD2 matches 9 bases. This CDR3 is 16 amino acids long. From germline, CDR1 is MNHNY and CDR2 SVGAGI (reference sequence). V was clipped by 4 bases and J by 5 bases; unmatched bases: 10.

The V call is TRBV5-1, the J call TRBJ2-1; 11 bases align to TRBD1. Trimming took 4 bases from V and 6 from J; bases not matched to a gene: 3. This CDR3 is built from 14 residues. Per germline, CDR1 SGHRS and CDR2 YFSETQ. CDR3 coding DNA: TGCGCCAGCAGCCGGACAGGGGGCCTCAATGAGCAGTTCTTC. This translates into CASSRTGGLNEQFF.

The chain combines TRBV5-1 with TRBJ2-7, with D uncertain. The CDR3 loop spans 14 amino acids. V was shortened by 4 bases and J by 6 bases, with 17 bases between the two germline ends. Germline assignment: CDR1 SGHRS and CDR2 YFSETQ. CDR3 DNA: TGCGCCAGCAGCCCTACTCGTCTTGCTGGCGAGCAGTACTTC. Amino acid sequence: CASSPTRLAGEQYF.

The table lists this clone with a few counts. CDR3 region: CASTRQGEGYTF. The CDR3 DNA reads as TGTGCCAGCACCCGCCAGGGGGAGGGCTACACCTTC. This rearrangement joins TRBV27 to TRBJ1-2; 7 nucleotides line up with TRBD1. The germline CDR1 and CDR2 sequences are MNHEY and SMNVEV (reference sequence). This CDR3 has 12 amino acids. V gave up 7 bases and J gave up 8 bases; unmatched junction bases: 7.

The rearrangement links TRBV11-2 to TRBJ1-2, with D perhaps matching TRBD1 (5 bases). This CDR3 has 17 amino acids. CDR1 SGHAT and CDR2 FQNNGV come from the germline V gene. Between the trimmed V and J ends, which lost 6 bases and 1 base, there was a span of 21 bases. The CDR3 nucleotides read TGTGCCAGCAGAAGCTTAATAGGCAGGGCCCTTAACTATGGCTACACCTTC. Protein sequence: CASRSLIGRALNYGYTF.

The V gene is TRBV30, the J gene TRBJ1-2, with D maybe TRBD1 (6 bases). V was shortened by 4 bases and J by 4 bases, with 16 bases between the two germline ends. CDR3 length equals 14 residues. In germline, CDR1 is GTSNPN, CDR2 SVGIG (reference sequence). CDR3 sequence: CAWIRGGASYGYTF. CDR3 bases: TGTGCCTGGATCCGTGGGGGGGCCAGCTATGGCTACACCTTC.

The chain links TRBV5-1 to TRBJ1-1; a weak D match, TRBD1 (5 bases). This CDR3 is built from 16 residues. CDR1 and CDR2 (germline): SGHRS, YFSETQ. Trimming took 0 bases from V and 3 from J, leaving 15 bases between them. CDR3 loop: CASSLAPVGADTEAFF. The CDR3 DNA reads TGCGCCAGCAGCTTGGCGCCAGTTGGGGCCGACACTGAAGCTTTCTTT.

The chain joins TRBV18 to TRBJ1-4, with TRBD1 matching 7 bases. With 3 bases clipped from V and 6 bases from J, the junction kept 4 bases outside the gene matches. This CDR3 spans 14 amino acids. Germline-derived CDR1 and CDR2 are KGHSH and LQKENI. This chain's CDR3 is CASSPGQRHEKLFF. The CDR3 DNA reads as TGTGCCAGCTCACCGGGACAGCGGCATGAAAAACTGTTTTTT.

The CDR3 DNA is TGTGCCAGCAGCTTAGGAGACAGGGGCGTGGGTCAGCCCCAGCATTTT. The encoded protein is CASSLGDRGVGQPQHF. The chain carries TRBV7-9 and TRBJ1-5; 8 bases are shared with TRBD1. Trimming removed 1 base from V and 6 bases from J; junction bases left unmatched: 8. This CDR3 region has 16 residues. The germline CDR1 and CDR2 sequences are SEHNR and FQNEAQ (reference sequence). The full variable domain, its missing parts supplied by reference TRBV7-9 and TRBJ1-5, is DTGVSQNPRHKITKRGQNVTFRCDPISEHNRLYWYRQTLGQGPEFLTYFQNEAQLEKSRLLSDRFSAERPKGSFSTLEIQRTEQGDSAMYLCASSLGDRGVGQPQHFGDGTRLSIL.

The CDR3 loop reads CACITTGQYGYTF. In DNA form, the CDR3 reads TGTGCCTGTATCACGACAGGCCAATATGGCTACACCTTC. The chain has TRBV30 and TRBJ1-2; D perhaps matches TRBD1 (6 bases). The germline CDR1 and CDR2 sequences are GTSNPN and SVGIG (reference sequence). V gave up 6 bases and J gave up 5 bases, with 16 bases separating them. The CDR3 is 13 residues long.